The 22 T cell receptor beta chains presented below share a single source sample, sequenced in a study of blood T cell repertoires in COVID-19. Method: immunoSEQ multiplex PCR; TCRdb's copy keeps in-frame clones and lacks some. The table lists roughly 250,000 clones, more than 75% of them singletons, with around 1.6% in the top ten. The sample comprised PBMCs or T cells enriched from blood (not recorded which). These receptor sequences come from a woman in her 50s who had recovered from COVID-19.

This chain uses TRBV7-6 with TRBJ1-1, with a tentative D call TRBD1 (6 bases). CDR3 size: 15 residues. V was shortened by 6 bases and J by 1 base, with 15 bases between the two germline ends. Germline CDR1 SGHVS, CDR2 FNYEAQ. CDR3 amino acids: CASRLSGDKNTEAFF. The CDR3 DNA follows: TGTGCCAGCAGACTATCAGGGGATAAGAACACTGAAGCTTTCTTT. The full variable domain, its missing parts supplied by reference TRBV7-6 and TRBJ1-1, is GAGVSQSPRYKVTKRGQDVALRCDPISGHVSLYWYRQALGQGPEFLTYFNYEAQQDKSGLPNDRFSAERPEGSISTLTIQRTEQRDSAMYRCASRLSGDKNTEAFFGQGTRLTVV.

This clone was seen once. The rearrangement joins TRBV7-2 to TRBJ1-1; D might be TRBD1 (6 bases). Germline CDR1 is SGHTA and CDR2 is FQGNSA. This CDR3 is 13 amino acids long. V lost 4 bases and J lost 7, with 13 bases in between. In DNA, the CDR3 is TGTGCCAGCAGCTCCTCCGTCAGGGGTGAAGCTTTCTTT. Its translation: CASSSSVRGEAFF.

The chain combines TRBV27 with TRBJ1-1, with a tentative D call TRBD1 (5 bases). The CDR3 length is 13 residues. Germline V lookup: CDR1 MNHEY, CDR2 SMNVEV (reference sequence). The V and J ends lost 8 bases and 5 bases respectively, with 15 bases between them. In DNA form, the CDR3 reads TGTGCCAGCCGAGGACACCTAGGGACTGAAGCTTTCTTT. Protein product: CASRGHLGTEAFF.

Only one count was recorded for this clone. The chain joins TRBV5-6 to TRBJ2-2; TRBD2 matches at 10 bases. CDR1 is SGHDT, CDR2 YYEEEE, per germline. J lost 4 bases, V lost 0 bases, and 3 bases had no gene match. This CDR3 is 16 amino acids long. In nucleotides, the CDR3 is TGTGCCAGCAGCTTGGAGGGGACTAGCGTCACCGGGGAGCTGTTTTTT. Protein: CASSLEGTSVTGELFF.

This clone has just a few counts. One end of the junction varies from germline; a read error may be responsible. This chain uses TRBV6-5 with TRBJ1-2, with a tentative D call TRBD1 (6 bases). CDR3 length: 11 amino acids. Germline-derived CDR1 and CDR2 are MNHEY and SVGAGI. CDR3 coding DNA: TGTGCCAGCAACAATAAACAGGGACAACGGTTC. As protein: CASNNKQGQRF.

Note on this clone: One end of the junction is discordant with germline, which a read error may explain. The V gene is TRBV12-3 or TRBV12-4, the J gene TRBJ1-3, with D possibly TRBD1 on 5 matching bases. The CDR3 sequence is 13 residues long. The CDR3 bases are TGTGCCAGCGGTTTAGCGGGGGGGGACACCATATATTTT. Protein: CASGLAGGDTIYF.

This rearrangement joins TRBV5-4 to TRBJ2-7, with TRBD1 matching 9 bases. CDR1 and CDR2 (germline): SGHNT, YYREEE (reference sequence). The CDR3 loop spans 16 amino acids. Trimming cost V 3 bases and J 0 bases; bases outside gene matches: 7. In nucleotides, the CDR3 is TGTGCCAGCAGCTCAGGGACAGGGACGACCTCCTACGAGCAGTACTTC. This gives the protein CASSSGTGTTSYEQYF.

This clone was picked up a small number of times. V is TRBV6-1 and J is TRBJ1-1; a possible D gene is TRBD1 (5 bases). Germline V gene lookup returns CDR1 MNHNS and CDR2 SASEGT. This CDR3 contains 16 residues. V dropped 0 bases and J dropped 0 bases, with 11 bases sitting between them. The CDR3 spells CASSEARQTLNTEAFF. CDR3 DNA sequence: TGTGCCAGCAGTGAAGCACGACAGACCTTGAACACTGAAGCTTTCTTT.

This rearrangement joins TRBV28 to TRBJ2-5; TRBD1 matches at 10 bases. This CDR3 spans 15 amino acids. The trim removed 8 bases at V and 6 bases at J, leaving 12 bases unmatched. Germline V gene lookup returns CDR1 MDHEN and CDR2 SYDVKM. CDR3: CASPPADRGLQTQYF. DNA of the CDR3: TGTGCCAGCCCCCCCGCCGACAGGGGGCTTCAGACCCAGTACTTC.

The CDR3 region is CASGSGSLETQYF. The CDR3 nucleotides are TGTGCCAGCGGGAGCGGGAGCTTGGAGACCCAGTACTTC. The chain joins TRBV2 to TRBJ2-5, with 8 bases matching TRBD2. The CDR3 loop spans 13 amino acids. From germline, CDR1 is SNHLY and CDR2 FYNNEI. V lost 8 bases to trimming and J lost 5 bases; unmatched junction nucleotides: 7.

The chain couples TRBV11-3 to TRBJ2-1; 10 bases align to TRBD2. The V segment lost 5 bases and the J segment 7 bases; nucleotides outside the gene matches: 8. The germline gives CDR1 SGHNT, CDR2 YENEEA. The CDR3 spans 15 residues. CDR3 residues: CASSPGSGRGNEQFF. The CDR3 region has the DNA TGTGCCAGCAGCCCGGGGAGCGGGAGGGGGAATGAGCAGTTCTTC. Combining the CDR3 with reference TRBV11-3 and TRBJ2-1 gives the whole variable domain EAGVVQSPRYKIIEKKQPVAFWCNPISGHNTLYWYLQNLGQGPELLIRYENEEAVDDSQLPKDRFSAERLKGVDSTLKIQPAELGDSAVYLCASSPGSGRGNEQFFGPGTRLTVL.

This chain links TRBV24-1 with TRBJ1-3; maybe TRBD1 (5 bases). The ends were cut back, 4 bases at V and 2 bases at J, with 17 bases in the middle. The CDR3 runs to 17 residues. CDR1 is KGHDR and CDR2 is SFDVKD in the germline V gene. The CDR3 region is CATSDGGALIPGNTIYF. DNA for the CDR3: TGTGCCACCAGTGACGGCGGGGCGCTGATACCTGGAAACACCATATATTTT.

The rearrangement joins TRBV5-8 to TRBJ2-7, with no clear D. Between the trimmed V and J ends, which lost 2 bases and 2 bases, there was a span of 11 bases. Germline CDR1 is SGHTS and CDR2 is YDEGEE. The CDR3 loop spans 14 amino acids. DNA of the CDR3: TGTGCCAGCAGCTTTGGTGACAAGCCCTACGAGCAGTACTTC. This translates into CASSFGDKPYEQYF.

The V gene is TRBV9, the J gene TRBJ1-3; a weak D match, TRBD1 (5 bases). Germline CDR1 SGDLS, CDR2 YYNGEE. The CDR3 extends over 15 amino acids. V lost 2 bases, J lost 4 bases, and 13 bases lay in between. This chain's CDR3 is CASSVGGGEGNTIYF. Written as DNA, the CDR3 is TGTGCCAGCAGCGTCGGGGGAGGAGAAGGAAACACCATATATTTT.

DNA for the CDR3: TGTGCCAGCAGTTTACAGGGGGCGATACACAATGAGCAGTTCTTC. The encoded protein is CASSLQGAIHNEQFF. The rearrangement links TRBV27 to TRBJ2-1; 8 nucleotides line up with TRBD1. V lost 2 bases, J lost 5 bases, and 5 bases stayed unmatched. Germline V gene data show CDR1 as MNHEY and CDR2 as SMNVEV (reference sequence). The CDR3 extends over 15 amino acids.

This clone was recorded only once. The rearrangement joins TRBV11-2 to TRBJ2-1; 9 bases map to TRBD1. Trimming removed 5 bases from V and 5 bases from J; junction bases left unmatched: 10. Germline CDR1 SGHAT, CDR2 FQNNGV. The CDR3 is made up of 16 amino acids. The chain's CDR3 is CASSQTRDRVNNEQFF. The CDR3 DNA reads TGTGCCAGCAGCCAAACCCGGGACAGGGTAAACAATGAGCAGTTCTTC.

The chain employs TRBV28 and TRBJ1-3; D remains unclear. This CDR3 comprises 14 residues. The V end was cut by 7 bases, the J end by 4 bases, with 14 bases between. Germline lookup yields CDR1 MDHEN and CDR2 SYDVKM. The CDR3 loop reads CASTTRRRGNTIYF. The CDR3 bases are TGTGCCAGCACCACTAGGCGCCGAGGAAACACCATATATTTT.

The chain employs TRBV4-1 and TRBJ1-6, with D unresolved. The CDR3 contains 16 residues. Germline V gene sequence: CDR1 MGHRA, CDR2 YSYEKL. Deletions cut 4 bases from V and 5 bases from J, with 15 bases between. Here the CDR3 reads CASSLGPGTNNSPLHF. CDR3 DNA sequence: TGCGCCAGCAGCCTAGGGCCGGGAACAAATAATTCACCCCTCCACTTT.

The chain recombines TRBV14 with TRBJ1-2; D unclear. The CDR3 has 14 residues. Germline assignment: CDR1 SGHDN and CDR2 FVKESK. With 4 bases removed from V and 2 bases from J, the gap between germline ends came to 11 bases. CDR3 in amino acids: CASSPGELNYGYTF. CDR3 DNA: TGTGCCAGCAGCCCTGGGGAGCTAAACTATGGCTACACCTTC.

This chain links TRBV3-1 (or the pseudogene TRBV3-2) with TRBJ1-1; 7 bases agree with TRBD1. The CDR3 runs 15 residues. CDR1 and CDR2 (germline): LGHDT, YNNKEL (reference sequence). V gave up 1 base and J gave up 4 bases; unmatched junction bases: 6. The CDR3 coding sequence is TGTGCCAGCAGCCAAGGGGACAGTTTGGGCACTGAAGCTTTCTTT. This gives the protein CASSQGDSLGTEAFF.

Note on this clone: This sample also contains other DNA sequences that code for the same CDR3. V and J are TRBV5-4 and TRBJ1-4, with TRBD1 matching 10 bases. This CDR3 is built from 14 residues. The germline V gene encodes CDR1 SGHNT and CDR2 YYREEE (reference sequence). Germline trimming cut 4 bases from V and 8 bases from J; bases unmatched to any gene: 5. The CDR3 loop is CASSRDRGGEKLFF. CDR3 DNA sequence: TGTGCCAGCAGCCGGGACAGGGGAGGGGAAAAACTGTTTTTT.

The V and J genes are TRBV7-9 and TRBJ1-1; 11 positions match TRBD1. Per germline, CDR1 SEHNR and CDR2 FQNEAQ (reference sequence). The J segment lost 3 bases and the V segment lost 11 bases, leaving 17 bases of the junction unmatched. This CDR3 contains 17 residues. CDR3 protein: CAGFLGPGTGGDTEAFF. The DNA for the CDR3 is TGTGCCGGCTTTCTAGGGCCCGGGACAGGGGGGGACACTGAAGCTTTCTTT.